The sequence of this T cell receptor beta chain was determined in a study of T-cell memory formation after mild COVID-19. Overall study: Among the donors, TCR clusters were largely specific to each donor.

5'RACE primed at constant segments yielded TCR alpha and TCR beta cDNA libraries bearing sample barcodes and UMIs. A single record per CDR3 protein comes from TCRdb applying MiXCR to the 5' RACE reads. This table holds a few hundred thousand distinct CDR3 sequences, roughly 21% found once. This clonotype was seen more than once but under ten times. The specimen sequenced was PBMCs or a T cell subset sorted from them (not recorded which). This TCR was recovered from a man between 18 and 29 years old who had mild COVID-19 (a few samples of this study predate the infection). Cell type and time point are not known.

CDR3 sequence: CASSEVGGANVLTF. Here the CDR3 DNA reads TGTGCCAGCAGCGAGGTGGGAGGGGCCAACGTCCTGACTTTC. The rearrangement links TRBV13 to TRBJ2-6; D uncertain. The CDR3 has 14 residues. Between the trimmed V and J ends, which lost 5 bases and 4 bases, there was a span of 9 bases. Germline lookup yields CDR1 PRHDT and CDR2 FYEKMQ (reference sequence).